The 21 T cell receptor beta chains given below trace back to one sample, sequenced in a study of shared clonotypes between healthy human individuals (dated by TCRdb to between 2020 and 2021). The library came from the immunoSEQ multiplex PCR assay. Drawn from immuneACCESS, this table holds only the in-frame rearrangements with V and J called that TCRdb kept. Clones are partly lost; checked studies trace under half to an unresolved V gene and leave the rest unexplained. The sample table records 550,000 to 750,000 clones; under 95% of these occur just once. Approximately 22% of the sample belongs to the ten largest clones. CD8 naive samples were CD45RO-negative cells positively selected for CCR7, giving a CD45RA+CCR7+ population that excluded TemRA cells. Material: naive CD8+ T cells sorted from blood. Explained via the paper, the cell subset or site label denotes: CD45RA+CCR7+. The receptors here all came from a man aged 30 to 39 in good health.

The genes are TRBV27 and TRBJ1-4; D is perhaps TRBD1 (6 bases). The CDR3 has 14 residues. With 5 bases removed from V and 7 bases from J, the gap between germline ends came to 14 bases. The germline gives CDR1 MNHEY, CDR2 SMNVEV (reference sequence). This chain's CDR3 is CASSPSTGIEKLFF. CDR3 nucleotides: TGTGCCAGCAGTCCCTCTACAGGGATTGAAAAACTGTTTTTT.

The chain recombines TRBV11-2 with TRBJ2-7; D uncertain. Germline V CDR1 and CDR2: SGHAT, FQNNGV. V dropped 1 base and J dropped 0 bases, with 7 bases sitting between them. This CDR3 is 14 amino acids long. The CDR3 nucleotides read TGTGCCAGCAGCTTAGGTGTGCCCTCCTACGAGCAGTACTTC. It specifies CASSLGVPSYEQYF. Filled out from reference TRBV11-2 and TRBJ2-7, the complete variable domain reads EAGVAQSPRYKIIEKRQSVAFWCNPISGHATLYWYQQILGQGPKLLIQFQNNGVVDDSQLPKDRFSAERLKGVDSTLKIQPAKLEDSAVYLCASSLGVPSYEQYFGPGTRLTVT.

The gene calls are TRBV19 and TRBJ2-2; no firm D call. Germline V gives CDR1 LNHDA, CDR2 SQIVND (reference sequence). Trimming removed 5 bases from V and 4 bases from J, with 2 bases in between. The CDR3 runs 11 residues. CDR3 coding DNA: TGTGCCAGTAGTTTCACCGGGGAGCTGTTTTTT. It encodes CASSFTGELFF.

The CDR3 DNA reads as TGCAGCGTTGAAGGGGAGAGCTCCTACAATGAGCAGTTCTTC. It codes for CSVEGESSYNEQFF. The gene calls are TRBV29-1 and TRBJ2-1; perhaps TRBD2 as D (5 bases). Trimming took 1 base from V and 0 from J, leaving 7 bases between them. The length of the CDR3 is 14 residues. CDR1 and CDR2 (germline): SQVTM, ANQGSEA.

The chain links TRBV7-9 to TRBJ2-7; D uncertain. V dropped 1 base and J dropped 2 bases, with 12 bases sitting between them. This CDR3 comprises 15 residues. The germline gives CDR1 SEHNR, CDR2 FQNEAQ (reference sequence). For the CDR3, the DNA is TGTGCCAGCAGCTTAGGGCCAATAGGCCCCTACGAGCAGTACTTC. Amino acids: CASSLGPIGPYEQYF.

The rearrangement uses TRBV11-2 and TRBJ2-7; tentatively, D is TRBD1 or TRBD2 (5 bases each). CDR3 length: 12 amino acids. The germline gives CDR1 SGHAT, CDR2 FQNNGV. The V gene lost 2 bases and the J gene lost 6 bases, with 8 bases spanning the gap. The CDR3 loop reads CASSLIGTEQYF. The CDR3 DNA reads TGTGCCAGCAGCTTAATAGGGACCGAGCAGTACTTC.

The chain links TRBV29-1 to TRBJ2-2; tentatively, D is TRBD1 or TRBD2 (5 bases each). Deletions cut 5 bases from V and 4 bases from J, with 8 bases between. Germline V CDR1 and CDR2: SQVTM, ANQGSEA. The CDR3 is 12 amino acids. CDR3 protein: CSVWGSTGELFF. The CDR3 bases are TGCAGCGTTTGGGGGTCCACCGGGGAGCTGTTTTTT.

The chain links TRBV4-1 to TRBJ2-7, with a possible D match to TRBD1 (6 bases). The CDR3 is 15 residues long. The germline CDR1 and CDR2 sequences are MGHRA and YSYEKL. V lost 1 base and J 5 bases, leaving 15 bases between the germline ends. The DNA for the CDR3 is TGCGCCAGCAGCCAAGGAGGGACAAAGTTTGACGAGCAGTACTTC. Its translation: CASSQGGTKFDEQYF.

This sequence joins TRBV28 and TRBJ2-3; the match to TRBD2 covers 9 bases. The V gene end was trimmed by 3 bases and the J gene end by 4 bases; junction bases not matched to a gene: 5. CDR1 MDHEN and CDR2 SYDVKM come from the germline V gene. CDR3 length: 15 amino acids. CDR3 in DNA: TGTGCCAGCAGTTTTCAAAGCGGGAGGTCAGATACGCAGTATTTT. Translated: CASSFQSGRSDTQYF.

The chain employs TRBV4-1 and TRBJ2-1; 11 positions match TRBD2. CDR1 MGHRA and CDR2 YSYEKL come from the germline V gene. The CDR3 is made up of 17 amino acids. V lost 4 bases to trimming and J lost 9 bases; unmatched junction nucleotides: 14. Written as DNA, the CDR3 is TGCGCCAGCAGCCCCCTGGGCGCCCTACTAGCGGGAGTTGAGCAGTTCTTC. It translates to CASSPLGALLAGVEQFF.

V is TRBV6-1 and J is TRBJ2-7; possibly TRBD1 for D (5 bases). The V end was cut by 6 bases, the J end by 3 bases, with 15 bases between. Germline-derived CDR1 and CDR2 are MNHNS and SASEGT. This CDR3 contains 14 residues. CDR3 protein: CASRAPGPFYEQYF. The CDR3 region has the DNA TGTGCCAGCAGGGCCCCAGGGCCTTTCTACGAGCAGTACTTC.

The J gene is TRBJ2-7, the V gene TRBV9, with 10 bases aligning to TRBD2. The CDR3 totals 17 residues. Per germline, CDR1 SGDLS and CDR2 YYNGEE. J gave up 1 base and V 0 bases, and 7 bases lay outside the gene matches. CDR3: CASSVGSSGRLSYEQYF. DNA of the CDR3: TGTGCCAGCAGCGTAGGGTCTAGCGGGAGACTATCCTACGAGCAGTACTTC.

The V gene is TRBV25-1, the J gene TRBJ2-3; no reliable D call. CDR1 is MGHDK, CDR2 SYGVNS, per germline. The CDR3 extends over 15 amino acids. Trimming left V 2 bases short and J 0 bases short, with 9 bases between. The CDR3: CASSELVTSTDTQYF. CDR3 bases: TGTGCCAGCAGTGAACTCGTAACTAGCACAGATACGCAGTATTTT.

The chain joins TRBV6-5 to TRBJ2-1, with 7 nucleotides matching TRBD1. The V and J ends lost 5 bases and 1 base, in that order; junction bases with no gene match: 2. The CDR3 runs 14 residues. Germline CDR1 reads MNHEY; CDR2 reads SVGAGI. The CDR3 DNA follows: TGTGCCAGCAGTCACAGGGGTTCCTACAATGAGCAGTTCTTC. This gives the protein CASSHRGSYNEQFF.

This clone is a singleton in its sample. The chain couples TRBV2 to TRBJ1-5, with no clear D. This CDR3 spans 14 amino acids. CDR1 and CDR2 (germline): SNHLY, FYNNEI. The V end was cut by 4 bases, the J end by 3 bases, with 10 bases between. CDR3 sequence: CASSGDILNQPQHF. CDR3 bases: TGTGCCAGCAGTGGCGACATTCTCAATCAGCCCCAGCATTTT.

J is TRBJ2-3 and V is TRBV28; D is possibly TRBD2 (6 bases). The V gene lost 3 bases and the J gene lost 0 bases, with 13 bases spanning the gap. CDR3 length: 16 residues. Germline V CDR1 and CDR2: MDHEN, SYDVKM. CDR3 sequence reads: CASSLASEKSTDTQYF. The CDR3 DNA reads as TGTGCCAGCAGTTTGGCTAGCGAGAAGAGCACAGATACGCAGTATTTT.

The CDR3: CASSSVPTNYGYTF. CDR3 nucleotide sequence: TGTGCCAGCAGCTCGGTCCCGACGAACTATGGCTACACCTTC. The chain links TRBV7-9 to TRBJ1-2, with D unresolved. V shed 4 bases and J shed 2 bases, with 11 bases lying between them. The CDR3 spans 14 residues. Germline assignment: CDR1 SEHNR and CDR2 FQNEAQ (reference sequence). The full variable domain, completed using reference TRBV7-9 and TRBJ1-2, is DTGVSQNPRHKITKRGQNVTFRCDPISEHNRLYWYRQTLGQGPEFLTYFQNEAQLEKSRLLSDRFSAERPKGSFSTLEIQRTEQGDSAMYLCASSSVPTNYGYTFGSGTRLTVV.

The CDR3 coding sequence is TGTGCCAGCAGTGACTCGAATTCCGGTACGCAGTATTTT. Translation: CASSDSNSGTQYF. The chain is built from TRBV6-4 and TRBJ2-3; D unclear. Trimming left V 0 bases short and J 8 bases short, with 9 bases between. Germline loops: CDR1 MRHNA, CDR2 SNTAGT. There are 13 residues in the CDR3.

The chain combines TRBV7-9 with TRBJ1-3; no definite D call. The CDR3 has 16 residues. With 0 bases removed from V and 0 bases from J, the gap between germline ends came to 9 bases. Germline CDR1 reads SEHNR; CDR2 reads FQNEAQ (reference sequence). The CDR3 protein is CASSLAYRDSGNTIYF. CDR3 nucleotides: TGTGCCAGCAGCTTAGCGTACCGCGACTCTGGAAACACCATATATTTT.

The chain has TRBV7-2 and TRBJ2-1; 8 bases are shared with TRBD2. Germline V gives CDR1 SGHTA, CDR2 FQGNSA. The CDR3 is 17 amino acids. The ends lost 3 bases at V and 8 bases at J; junction bases unmatched: 15. The DNA for the CDR3 is TGTGCCAGCAGCTTTAGCAGCGGGAGATATGCTTTCGATGAGCAGTTCTTC. Translation gives CASSFSSGRYAFDEQFF.

The V and J genes are TRBV4-1 and TRBJ2-5; D tentatively fits TRBD1 or TRBD2 (6 bases each). The V end was cut by 6 bases, the J end by 5 bases, with 22 bases between. This CDR3 is built from 16 residues. In germline, CDR1 is MGHRA, CDR2 YSYEKL. As DNA, the CDR3 is TGCGCCAGCAGTGACGTAGGGGGGTCCACCAGGGAGACCCAGTACTTC. Amino acid sequence: CASSDVGGSTRETQYF.